This section outlines one T cell receptor beta chain sequence together with its context. In its sample, this clonotype was seen a few times. Its antigen is still unknown. No base quality values were provided; no much bigger clone lies one nucleotide off. The germline V gene provides CDR1 SGHVS and CDR2 FQNEAQ. V was cut back by 1 base and J by 1 base, leaving a gap of 12 bases between them. From the cysteine through the phenylalanine, the CDR3 covers 16 amino acids. The CDR3 DNA has 48 bases and is translated from base 1. The library relied on 5' RACE. Instrument on record: Illumina HiSeq 2000. A universal primer binding site was introduced by template switching, and a unique molecular identifier was present in the final cDNA, enabling accurate counting of TCR cDNA molecules. Specific primers in the conserved constant-segment region were used to synthesize first-strand cDNA for TCR alpha and beta chains. To control for contamination, every cDNA library was double barcoded, receiving both a SMART-Mk sample barcode and Illumina barcodes. TruSeq adapter sequences, together with Illumina sample barcodes, were added in two successive PCR steps. The TCR alpha and beta cDNA libraries were sequenced on the Illumina HiSeq platform using custom primers. On the authors' methods: MiGEC processed the raw reads to extract unique molecular identifiers, while MiXCR was used to determine the CDR3 positions. Recombination models were inferred per individual with the repgenHMM and IGoR tools using an EM algorithm. Shared clonotypes were analyzed with the tcR package in R, and sharing was normalized by the product of cloneset sizes. Out-of-frame nonproductive sequences were analyzed to study raw recombination free of thymic and clonal selection effects. The public reads were reprocessed in TCRdb via fastp at Q25 and MiXCR, keeping in-frame beta chains. Every entry covers one CDR3 protein and lists the most common genes and DNA from its rows. These V and J calls are TCRdb output, not the study's own analysis. In all, the sample holds fewer than 800,000 distinct CDR3 sequences, and about 7.1% of those were seen once. About 1.5% of the sample lies in the top ten.

This specimen belongs to a study of identical twins (dated by TCRdb to about 2016). Study-wide context: TCR alpha and beta repertoires from monozygotic twins, unrelated adults of various ages and cord blood were deep-sequenced to test whether fetal clonotypes persist. To rule out contamination, the twin experiments were replicated at different times with different library preparation protocols. Findings and caveats that apply to the study as a whole: Compared with coincidental sharing between unrelated individuals, an excess of low generation-probability sequences was observed among out-of-frame TCR alpha sequences shared between twins. In monozygotic twins, recombination models systematically underestimated out-of-frame TCR alpha sharing, but the models matched the sharing seen between unrelated individuals. Invariant T cells such as MAIT and iNKT could partly confound zero-insertion analyses, although diverse VJ usage argued against such confounding for most clonotypes. Abundant cord blood beta clonotypes had fewer insertions, young adult naive repertoires showed a similar but weaker trend, and memory repertoires showed no such trend. Conclusions relied on cross-sectional statistical analysis, since the same donors could not be followed over many years. A weaker excess of twin sharing was found in beta out-of-frame sequences because the signal-to-noise ratio was lowered by fewer shared sequences.

Every donor in the study was a healthy Caucasian. The twin cohort comprised three pairs of female monozygotic twins, all aged about 18 to 29 years. The RNA used for TCR libraries was isolated from peripheral blood mononuclear cells. These data also formed part of another study, on yellow fever vaccine responses in identical twins. The second paper states: The authors reported that the T cell response to vaccination in identical twins appeared partly convergent and partly personalized. In the study, vaccine-responding T cell clones were precisely tracked in identical twins.

The sequence derives from a young woman in good health. What was sequenced was PBMCs. This receptor chain uses TRBV7-8 and TRBJ2-3; tentative D gene TRBD2, with 6 bases matching. The DNA reads TGTGCCAGCAGCTTAGAGGGCGGGGTACGCACAGATACGCAGTATTTT. Translated, it gives CASSLEGGVRTDTQYF.